This is a list of T cell receptor beta chains from one sample in a study of blood T cells in healthy people across ages. One entry per CDR3 protein, called by TCRdb with MiXCR from the 5' RACE reads. The data contain about 1,800,000 distinct CDR3 sequences, under 30% of them singletons. Sequenced: blood. Receptors were obtained from a woman in her 30s in good health. The CDR3 runs from the conserved cysteine through the conserved F or W. Each record gives: V gene, J gene, clone size, D gene, CDR3 protein, CDR3 DNA. The D gene is left open where the match is weak. Clone size is given for some rows only: seen once, a few or many times, or a class if the clone is expanded.

v_gene: TRBV7-9; j_gene: TRBJ2-3; abundance: many; d_gene: TRBD2; CDR3aa: CASSLGLAGSDTQYF; CDR3nt: TGTGCCAGCAGCTTAGGGTTAGCGGGATCGGATACGCAGTATTTT
v_gene: TRBV7-2; j_gene: TRBJ2-1; abundance: many; d_gene: TRBD2; CDR3aa: CASSPGLRGYEQFF; CDR3nt: TGTGCCAGCAGCCCGGGGCTGCGGGGGTATGAGCAGTTCTTC
v_gene: TRBV19; j_gene: TRBJ2-1; abundance: NA; d_gene: TRBD2; CDR3aa: CASRGLAGGREQFF; CDR3nt: TGTGCCAGTAGGGGACTAGCGGGAGGACGTGAGCAGTTCTTC
v_gene: TRBV29-1; j_gene: TRBJ2-7; abundance: NA; d_gene: TRBD1; CDR3aa: CSARDGAGGREQYF; CDR3nt: TGCAGCGCGCGAGATGGGGCAGGGGGCCGCGAGCAGTACTTC
v_gene: TRBV9; j_gene: TRBJ2-1; abundance: NA; d_gene: TRBD1; CDR3aa: CASSVAPGQGRDEQFF; CDR3nt: TGTGCCAGCAGCGTAGCTCCAGGACAGGGGAGGGATGAGCAGTTCTTC
v_gene: TRBV19; j_gene: TRBJ1-2; abundance: NA; d_gene: NA; CDR3aa: CASRPPSMGGYTF; CDR3nt: TGTGCCAGCCGGCCCCCTTCCATGGGGGGCTACACCTTC
v_gene: TRBV7-9; j_gene: TRBJ2-3; abundance: NA; d_gene: TRBD1; CDR3aa: CSSSSSAWTGSTDTQYF; CDR3nt: TGTTCCAGCAGCTCATCCGCTTGGACAGGGAGCACAGATACGCAGTATTTT
v_gene: TRBV9; j_gene: TRBJ2-7; abundance: few; d_gene: NA; CDR3aa: CASSGRDTPYEQYF; CDR3nt: TGTGCCAGCAGCGGCCGGGACACACCCTACGAGCAGTACTTC
v_gene: TRBV4-1; j_gene: TRBJ2-7; abundance: NA; d_gene: NA; CDR3aa: CASSPTGRARLVIDVYEQYF; CDR3nt: TGCGCCAGCAGCCCCACGGGCCGGGCCCGCTTAGTGATCGATGTCTACGAGCAGTACTTC
v_gene: TRBV18; j_gene: TRBJ2-7; abundance: many; d_gene: NA; CDR3aa: CASSPFSPGSSSYEQYF; CDR3nt: TGTGCCAGCTCACCATTTAGTCCAGGGTCGAGCTCCTACGAGCAGTACTTC
v_gene: TRBV4-1; j_gene: TRBJ2-7; abundance: NA; d_gene: NA; CDR3aa: CASSQEEPYEQYF; CDR3nt: TGCGCCAGCAGCCAAGAAGAACCATACGAGCAGTACTTC
v_gene: TRBV20-1; j_gene: TRBJ1-2; abundance: few; d_gene: TRBD1; CDR3aa: CSAVATPSRGLALNYGYTF; CDR3nt: TGCAGTGCTGTCGCCACCCCGTCCAGGGGGCTCGCCCTTAACTATGGCTACACCTTC
v_gene: TRBV7-3; j_gene: TRBJ2-5; abundance: many; d_gene: NA; CDR3aa: CASSLTPGETQYF; CDR3nt: TGTGCCAGCAGCTTAACGCCTGGGGAGACCCAGTACTTC
v_gene: TRBV5-1; j_gene: TRBJ1-1; abundance: NA; d_gene: NA; CDR3aa: CASSSVLNTEAFF; CDR3nt: TGCGCCAGCAGCTCGGTCCTGAACACTGAAGCTTTCTTT
v_gene: TRBV12-3/TRBV12-4; j_gene: TRBJ2-3; abundance: few; d_gene: NA; CDR3aa: CAWGPGGADTQYF; CDR3nt: TGTGCCTGGGGTCCCGGGGGCGCAGATACGCAGTATTTT
v_gene: TRBV5-1; j_gene: TRBJ2-7; abundance: few; d_gene: TRBD1; CDR3aa: CASSLEAGGMINEQYF; CDR3nt: TGCGCCAGCAGCTTGGAAGCAGGGGGCATGATTAACGAGCAGTACTTC
v_gene: TRBV29-1; j_gene: TRBJ1-5; abundance: many; d_gene: NA; CDR3aa: CSVDPGTGVSNQPQHF; CDR3nt: TGCAGCGTTGACCCTGGGACGGGGGTTAGCAATCAGCCCCAGCATTTT
v_gene: TRBV15; j_gene: TRBJ1-1; abundance: few; d_gene: NA; CDR3aa: CATSRGAGERSTEAFF; CDR3nt: TGTGCCACCAGCAGAGGGGCGGGGGAGAGGAGCACTGAAGCTTTCTTT
v_gene: TRBV12-3/TRBV12-4; j_gene: TRBJ1-1; abundance: few; d_gene: NA; CDR3aa: CASSRQTAMNTEAFF; CDR3nt: TGTGCCAGCAGTCGACAGACAGCCATGAACACTGAAGCTTTCTTT
v_gene: TRBV7-9; j_gene: TRBJ1-3; abundance: NA; d_gene: TRBD1; CDR3aa: CASSQGQPSGNTIYF; CDR3nt: TGTGCCAGCAGCCAGGGACAGCCCTCGGGAAACACCATATATTTT
v_gene: TRBV15; j_gene: TRBJ2-7; abundance: many; d_gene: NA; CDR3aa: CATSRGRQYEQYF; CDR3nt: TGTGCCACCAGCCGGGGGAGGCAGTACGAGCAGTACTTC
v_gene: TRBV20-1; j_gene: TRBJ2-4; abundance: many; d_gene: NA; CDR3aa: CSARKPGGENIQYF; CDR3nt: TGCAGTGCTAGAAAACCAGGGGGGGAAAACATTCAGTACTTC
v_gene: TRBV29-1; j_gene: TRBJ2-1; abundance: NA; d_gene: NA; CDR3aa: CSVEDLKVSSYNEQFF; CDR3nt: TGCAGCGTTGAAGATCTGAAGGTGAGCTCCTACAATGAGCAGTTCTTC
v_gene: TRBV12-3/TRBV12-4; j_gene: TRBJ1-2; abundance: NA; d_gene: NA; CDR3aa: CASSSGQTLIYGYTF; CDR3nt: TGTGCCAGCAGTTCAGGACAAACCCTAATCTATGGCTACACCTTC
v_gene: TRBV11-2; j_gene: TRBJ2-5; abundance: few; d_gene: TRBD2; CDR3aa: CASSPPWTGGLETQYF; CDR3nt: TGTGCCAGCAGCCCCCCGTGGACGGGGGGGCTGGAGACCCAGTACTTC
v_gene: TRBV11-2; j_gene: TRBJ1-1; abundance: NA; d_gene: NA; CDR3aa: CASSSTEGGEAFF; CDR3nt: TGTGCCAGCAGCTCCACAGAGGGGGGTGAAGCTTTCTTT
v_gene: TRBV20-1; j_gene: TRBJ2-2; abundance: NA; d_gene: TRBD1; CDR3aa: CSARDSDRGQTGELFF; CDR3nt: TGCAGTGCTAGAGATTCAGACAGGGGGCAGACCGGGGAGCTGTTTTTT
v_gene: TRBV6-6; j_gene: TRBJ2-3; abundance: NA; d_gene: NA; CDR3aa: CASMGEALTDTQYF; CDR3nt: TGTGCCAGCATGGGTGAGGCTCTGACAGATACGCAGTATTTT
v_gene: TRBV7-9; j_gene: TRBJ2-1; abundance: NA; d_gene: TRBD1; CDR3aa: CASSGGTGGSDEQFF; CDR3nt: TGTGCCAGCAGCGGGGGGACAGGGGGCTCGGATGAGCAGTTCTTC
v_gene: TRBV12-3/TRBV12-4; j_gene: TRBJ2-1; abundance: few; d_gene: TRBD2; CDR3aa: CASSLRRGGLGEQFF; CDR3nt: TGTGCCAGCAGTTTGAGGCGGGGGGGCCTAGGTGAGCAGTTCTTC
v_gene: TRBV14; j_gene: TRBJ2-5; abundance: NA; d_gene: NA; CDR3aa: CASSLSPRRETQYF; CDR3nt: TGTGCCAGCAGCCTCAGTCCGAGGAGGGAGACCCAGTACTTC
v_gene: TRBV5-6; j_gene: TRBJ1-4; abundance: NA; d_gene: NA; CDR3aa: CASSLLQGGEKLFF; CDR3nt: TGTGCCAGCAGCTTGTTACAGGGAGGGGAAAAACTGTTTTTT
v_gene: TRBV3-1; j_gene: TRBJ1-1; abundance: NA; d_gene: NA; CDR3aa: CASSQEGSNTEAFF; CDR3nt: TGTGCCAGCAGCCAAGAGGGGAGTAACACTGAAGCTTTCTTT
v_gene: TRBV6-6; j_gene: TRBJ2-1; abundance: NA; d_gene: NA; CDR3aa: CASSYPGAENYNEQFF; CDR3nt: TGTGCCAGCAGTTACCCCGGGGCAGAGAACTACAATGAGCAGTTCTTC
v_gene: TRBV5-1; j_gene: TRBJ2-2; abundance: few; d_gene: NA; CDR3aa: CASSLTGGTNTGELFF; CDR3nt: TGCGCCAGCAGCTTGACGGGGGGCACGAACACCGGGGAGCTGTTTTTT
v_gene: TRBV7-2; j_gene: TRBJ2-7; abundance: many; d_gene: NA; CDR3aa: CASSPDAYEQYF; CDR3nt: TGTGCCAGCAGCCCGGACGCCTACGAGCAGTACTTC
v_gene: TRBV6-5; j_gene: TRBJ1-5; abundance: few; d_gene: TRBD1; CDR3aa: CASSKQGKSNQPQHF; CDR3nt: TGTGCCAGCAGCAAACAGGGGAAGAGCAATCAGCCCCAGCATTTT
v_gene: TRBV11-2; j_gene: TRBJ2-6; abundance: few; d_gene: TRBD2; CDR3aa: CASSLSFIGLAGIGANVLTF; CDR3nt: TGTGCCAGCAGCTTAAGTTTTATCGGTCTAGCGGGAATTGGGGCCAACGTCCTGACTTTC
v_gene: TRBV5-1; j_gene: TRBJ2-1; abundance: few; d_gene: NA; CDR3aa: CASSGTGLLIAYNEQFF; CDR3nt: TGCGCCAGCAGCGGGACTGGGCTCCTGATAGCCTACAATGAGCAGTTCTTC
v_gene: TRBV28; j_gene: TRBJ2-7; abundance: few; d_gene: TRBD2; CDR3aa: CASSLAGGFDEQYF; CDR3nt: TGTGCCAGCAGTTTAGCGGGGGGCTTCGACGAGCAGTACTTC
v_gene: TRBV7-2; j_gene: TRBJ2-1; abundance: once; d_gene: TRBD2; CDR3aa: CASRGGTSGSDEQFF; CDR3nt: TGTGCCAGCCGGGGAGGGACTAGCGGGAGTGATGAGCAGTTCTTC
v_gene: TRBV3-1; j_gene: TRBJ1-1; abundance: NA; d_gene: TRBD1; CDR3aa: CASSQLTGGKAFF; CDR3nt: TGTGCCAGCAGCCAATTGACAGGGGGCAAAGCTTTCTTT
v_gene: TRBV24-1; j_gene: TRBJ2-5; abundance: NA; d_gene: NA; CDR3aa: CATSDPGLQETQYF; CDR3nt: TGTGCCACCAGTGATCCGGGACTGCAAGAGACCCAGTACTTC
v_gene: TRBV6-5; j_gene: TRBJ1-2; abundance: NA; d_gene: NA; CDR3aa: CASRRRANVMGGYTF; CDR3nt: TGTGCCAGCAGGAGGCGCGCCAATGTGATGGGGGGCTACACCTTC
v_gene: TRBV10-2; j_gene: TRBJ1-4; abundance: NA; d_gene: TRBD1; CDR3aa: CASRDRTNEKLFF; CDR3nt: TGCGCCAGCCGGGACAGAACTAATGAAAAACTGTTTTTT
v_gene: TRBV28; j_gene: TRBJ2-3; abundance: NA; d_gene: NA; CDR3aa: CASRSRRGAFTDTQYF; CDR3nt: TGTGCCAGCAGGTCGCGGCGCGGGGCGTTTACAGATACGCAGTATTTT
v_gene: TRBV12-3/TRBV12-4; j_gene: TRBJ2-1; abundance: few; d_gene: TRBD2; CDR3aa: CASSLGTSDEQFF; CDR3nt: TGTGCCAGCAGTTTAGGGACTAGTGATGAGCAGTTCTTC